The sequence of this TCR beta chain was determined in a study of OX40 agonist ivuxolimab in advanced cancers. Study as a whole: Patients in the trial were receiving intravenous ivuxolimab every 2 weeks, at doses of 0.01 to 10 mg/kg. Findings and limits, study-wide: At 0.1 to 3.0 mg/kg, clonal expansion of CD4+ and CD8+ blood T cells had occurred by week 6.

Note on this clone: Antigen specificity is unknown.

Germline CDR1 and CDR2: MNHNS and SASEGT. The V and J ends lost 4 bases and 4 bases respectively, with 13 bases between them. This CDR3 has 14 residues. Generated by immunoSEQ multiplex PCR, the TCRdb table keeps only in-frame clones and is missing some. The repertoire consists of about 82,000 clones, with about 86% occurring once and the leading ten covering 6.5%. The chain couples TRBV6-1 to TRBJ1-2, with a tentative D call TRBD1 (6 bases). Sequenced material: CD4+ or CD8+ T cells sorted from blood, taken in a trial of the OX40 agonist ivuxolimab. The sequence was obtained from an adult with an advanced solid tumor such as melanoma, head and neck, liver or kidney cancer. In DNA form, the CDR3 reads TGTGCCAGCAGTGGACCCAGGGGAGGCTATGGCTACACCTTC. It yields the protein CASSGPRGGYGYTF.